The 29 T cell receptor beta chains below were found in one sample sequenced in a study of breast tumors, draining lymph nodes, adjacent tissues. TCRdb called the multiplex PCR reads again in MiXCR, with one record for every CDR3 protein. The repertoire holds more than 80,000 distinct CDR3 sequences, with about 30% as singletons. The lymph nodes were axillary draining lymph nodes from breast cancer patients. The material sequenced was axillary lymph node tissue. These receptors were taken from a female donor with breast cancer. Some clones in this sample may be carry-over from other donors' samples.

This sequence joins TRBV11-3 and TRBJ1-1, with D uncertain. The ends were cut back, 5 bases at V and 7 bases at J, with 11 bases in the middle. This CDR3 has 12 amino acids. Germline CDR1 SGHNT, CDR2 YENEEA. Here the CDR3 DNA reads TGTGCCAGCAGCCGAGGGCGGGGTGAAGCTTTCTTT. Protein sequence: CASSRGRGEAFF.

The CDR3 coding sequence is TGTGCCAGCAGTTACTCGGGACTAGCGGGAGAGCGTAACAATGAGCAGTTCTTC. Protein sequence: CASSYSGLAGERNNEQFF. This rearrangement joins TRBV6-2 or TRBV6-3 to TRBJ2-1; 14 bases fit TRBD2. Germline V gene data show CDR1 as MNHEY and CDR2 as SVGEGT. Trimming cost V 0 bases and J 5 bases; bases outside gene matches: 6. This CDR3 is 18 amino acids long.

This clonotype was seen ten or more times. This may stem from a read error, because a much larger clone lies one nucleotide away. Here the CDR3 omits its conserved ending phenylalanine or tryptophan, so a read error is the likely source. Here the CDR3 reads CASSQGLSGTQYS. The CDR3 DNA sequence: TGTGCCAGCAGCCAAGGTCTATCTGGGACCCAGTACTCC. The chain has TRBV14 and TRBJ2-5; no clear D. Trimming took 1 base from V and 7 from J, leaving 10 bases between them. The V gene's germline CDR1 is SGHDN and CDR2 FVKESK. The CDR3 has 13 amino acids.

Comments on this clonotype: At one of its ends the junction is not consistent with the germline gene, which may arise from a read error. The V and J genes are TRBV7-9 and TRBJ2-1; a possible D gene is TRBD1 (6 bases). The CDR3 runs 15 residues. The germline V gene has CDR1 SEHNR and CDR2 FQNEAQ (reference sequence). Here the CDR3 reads CASSYPTDSNNERFF. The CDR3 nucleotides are TGTGCCAGCAGCTATCCCACGGACAGTAACAATGAGCGGTTCTTC.

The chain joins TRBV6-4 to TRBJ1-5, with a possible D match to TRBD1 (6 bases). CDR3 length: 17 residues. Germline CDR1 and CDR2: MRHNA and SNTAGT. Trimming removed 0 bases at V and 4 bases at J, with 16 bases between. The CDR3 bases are TGTGCCAGCAGTGACTCGAGGGGGACGGGGGGAAATCAGCCCCAGCATTTT. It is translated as CASSDSRGTGGNQPQHF.

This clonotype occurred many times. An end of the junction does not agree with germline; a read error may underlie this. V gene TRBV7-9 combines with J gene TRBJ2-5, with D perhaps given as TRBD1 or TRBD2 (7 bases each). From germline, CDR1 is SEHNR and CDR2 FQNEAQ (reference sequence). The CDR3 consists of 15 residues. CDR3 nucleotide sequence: TGTGCCAGCAGAAAGGGGGAGGGCTGGGGACAGACCCAGCACTTC. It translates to CASRKGEGWGQTQHF.

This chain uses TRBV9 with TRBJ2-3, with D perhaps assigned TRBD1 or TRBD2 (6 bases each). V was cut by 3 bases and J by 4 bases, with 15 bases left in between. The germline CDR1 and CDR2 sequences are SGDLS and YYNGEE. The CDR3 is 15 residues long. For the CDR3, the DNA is TGTGCCAGCAGCGGAGGGGGGTACCACGCAGATACGCAGTATTTT. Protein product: CASSGGGYHADTQYF.

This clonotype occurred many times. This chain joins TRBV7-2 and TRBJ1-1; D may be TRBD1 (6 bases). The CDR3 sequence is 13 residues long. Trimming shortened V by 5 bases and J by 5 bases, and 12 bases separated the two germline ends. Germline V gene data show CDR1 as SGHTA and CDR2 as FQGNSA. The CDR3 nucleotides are TGTGCCAGCAGCCCACAGGGTATGACTGAAGCTTTCTTT. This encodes CASSPQGMTEAFF.

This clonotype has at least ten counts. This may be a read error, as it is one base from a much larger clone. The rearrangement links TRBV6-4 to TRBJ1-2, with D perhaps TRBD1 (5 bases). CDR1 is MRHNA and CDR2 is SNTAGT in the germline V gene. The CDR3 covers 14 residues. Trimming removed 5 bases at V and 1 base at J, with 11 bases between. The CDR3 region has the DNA TGTGCCAGCAGTCACTTGGGGCTTAACTATGGCTACACCTTC. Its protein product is CASSHLGLNYGYTF.

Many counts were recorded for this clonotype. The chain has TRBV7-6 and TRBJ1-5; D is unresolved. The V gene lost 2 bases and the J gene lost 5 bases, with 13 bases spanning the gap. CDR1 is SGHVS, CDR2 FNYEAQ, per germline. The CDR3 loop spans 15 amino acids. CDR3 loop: CASSLSSGGYQPQHF. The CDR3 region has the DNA TGTGCCAGCAGCTTAAGTAGTGGCGGCTATCAGCCCCAGCATTTT.

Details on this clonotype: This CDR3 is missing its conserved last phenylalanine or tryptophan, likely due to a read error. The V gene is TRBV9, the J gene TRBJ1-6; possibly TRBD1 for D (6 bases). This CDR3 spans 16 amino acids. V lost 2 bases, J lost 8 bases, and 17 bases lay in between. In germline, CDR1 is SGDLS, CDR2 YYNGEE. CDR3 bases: TGTGCCAGCAGCGTCGGACAGCCTCGGACGGATTCACCCCTCCACTCT. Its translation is CASSVGQPRTDSPLHS.

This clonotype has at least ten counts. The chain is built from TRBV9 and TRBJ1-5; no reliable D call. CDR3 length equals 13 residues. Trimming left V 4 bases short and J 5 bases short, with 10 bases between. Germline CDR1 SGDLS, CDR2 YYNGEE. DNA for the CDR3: TGTGCCAGCAGCATTGCCCTGGATCAGCCCCAGCATTTT. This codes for CASSIALDQPQHF. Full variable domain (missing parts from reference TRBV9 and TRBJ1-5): DSGVTQTPKHLITATGQRVTLRCSPRSGDLSVYWYQQSLDQGLQFLIQYYNGEERAKGNILERFSAQQFPDLHSELNLSSLELGDSALYFCASSIALDQPQHFGDGTRLSIL.

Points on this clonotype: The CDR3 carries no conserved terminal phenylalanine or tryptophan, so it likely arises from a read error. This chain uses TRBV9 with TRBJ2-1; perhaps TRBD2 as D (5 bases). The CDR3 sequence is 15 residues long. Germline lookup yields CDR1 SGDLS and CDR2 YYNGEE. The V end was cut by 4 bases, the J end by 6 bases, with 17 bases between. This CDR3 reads CASSLKAALGNEQFL. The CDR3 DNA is TGTGCCAGCAGCTTGAAAGCGGCCCTGGGCAATGAGCAGTTCCTC.

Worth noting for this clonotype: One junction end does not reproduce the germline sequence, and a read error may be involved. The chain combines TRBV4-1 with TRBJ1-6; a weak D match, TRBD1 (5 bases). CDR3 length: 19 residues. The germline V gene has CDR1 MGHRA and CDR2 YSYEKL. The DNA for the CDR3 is TGCGCCAGTAGCCAAGATCGGTTCGAGGGGAGCTCCTATAATTCACCCTTCCACTTT. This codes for CASSQDRFEGSSYNSPFHF.

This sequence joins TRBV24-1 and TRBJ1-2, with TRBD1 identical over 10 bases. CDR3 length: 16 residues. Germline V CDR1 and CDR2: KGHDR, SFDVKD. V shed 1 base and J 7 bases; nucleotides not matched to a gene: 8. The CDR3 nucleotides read TGTGCCACCAGTGATTTTGGGGACAGGGGTAAAGTTGGCTACACCTTC. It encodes CATSDFGDRGKVGYTF.

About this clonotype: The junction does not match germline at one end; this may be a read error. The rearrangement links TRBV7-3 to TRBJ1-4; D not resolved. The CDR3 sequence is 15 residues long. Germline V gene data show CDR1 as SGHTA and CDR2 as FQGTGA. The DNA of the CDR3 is TGCGCCAGCAGCTGGAGGCGCAGGCATAGTGAAAAACTGTTTTTT. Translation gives CASSWRRRHSEKLFF. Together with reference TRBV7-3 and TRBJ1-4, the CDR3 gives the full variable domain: GAGVSQTPSNKVTEKGKYVELRCDPISGHTALYWYRQSLGQGPEFLIYFQGTGAADDSGLPNDRFFAVRPEGSVSTLKIQRTERGDSAVYLCASSWRRRHSEKLFFGSGTQLSVL.

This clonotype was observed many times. The DNA for the CDR3 is TGTGCCAGCAGGGTAGCGGGGGGGCCGTACAATGAGCAGTTCTTC. Translated, it gives CASRVAGGPYNEQFF. The chain carries TRBV2 and TRBJ2-1, with 11 nucleotides matching TRBD2. CDR1 is SNHLY and CDR2 is FYNNEI in the germline V gene. The trim removed 6 bases at V and 4 bases at J, leaving 5 bases unmatched. The CDR3 sequence is 15 residues long.

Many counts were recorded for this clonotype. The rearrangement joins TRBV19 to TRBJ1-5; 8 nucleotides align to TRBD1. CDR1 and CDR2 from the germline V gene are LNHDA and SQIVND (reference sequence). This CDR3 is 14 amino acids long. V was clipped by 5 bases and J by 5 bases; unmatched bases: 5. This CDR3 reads CASSPTGGYQPQHF. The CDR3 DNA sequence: TGTGCCAGTAGTCCTACAGGGGGGTATCAGCCCCAGCATTTT.

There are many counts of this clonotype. CDR3 amino acids: CASSFGRASNQPQHF. The DNA of the CDR3 is TGTGCCAGCAGCTTTGGCAGAGCAAGCAATCAGCCCCAGCATTTT. The chain is built from TRBV11-2 and TRBJ1-5; unclear D gene. CDR1 SGHAT and CDR2 FQNNGV come from the germline V gene. This CDR3 is built from 15 residues. V dropped 3 bases and J dropped 1 base, with 10 bases sitting between them.

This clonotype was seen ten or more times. The CDR3 is CASSFETANSPLHF. The CDR3 DNA reads TGTGCCAGCAGTTTCGAGACAGCCAATTCACCCCTCCACTTT. The rearrangement uses TRBV27 and TRBJ1-6; D is possibly TRBD1 (5 bases). V was cut by 3 bases and J by 7 bases, with 10 bases left in between. The germline CDR1 and CDR2 sequences are MNHEY and SMNVEV (reference sequence). The CDR3 runs 14 residues.

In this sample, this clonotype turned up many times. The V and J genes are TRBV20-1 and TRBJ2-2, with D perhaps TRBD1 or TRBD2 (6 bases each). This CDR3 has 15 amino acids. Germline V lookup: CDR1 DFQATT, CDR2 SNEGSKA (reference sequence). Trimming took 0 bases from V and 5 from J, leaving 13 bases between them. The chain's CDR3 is CSARDQGGPTGELFF. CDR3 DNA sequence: TGCAGTGCTAGAGATCAAGGGGGGCCAACCGGGGAGCTGTTTTTT.

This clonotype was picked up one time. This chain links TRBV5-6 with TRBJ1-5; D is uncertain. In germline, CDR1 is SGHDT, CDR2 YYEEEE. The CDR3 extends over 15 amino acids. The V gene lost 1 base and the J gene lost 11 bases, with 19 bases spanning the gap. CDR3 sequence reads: CASSLIVFVQETQHF. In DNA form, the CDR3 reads TGTGCCAGCAGCTTGATAGTGTTCGTACAAGAGACCCAGCATTTT.

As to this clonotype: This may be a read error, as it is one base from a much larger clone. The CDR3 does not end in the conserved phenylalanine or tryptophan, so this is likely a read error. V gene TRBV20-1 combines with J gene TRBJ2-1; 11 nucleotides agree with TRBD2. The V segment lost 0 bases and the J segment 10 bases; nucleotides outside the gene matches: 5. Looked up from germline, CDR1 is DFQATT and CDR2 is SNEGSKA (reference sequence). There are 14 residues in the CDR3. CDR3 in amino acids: CSARDPSGRTEQFL. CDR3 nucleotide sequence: TGCAGTGCTAGAGATCCTAGCGGGAGGACGGAGCAGTTCCTC.

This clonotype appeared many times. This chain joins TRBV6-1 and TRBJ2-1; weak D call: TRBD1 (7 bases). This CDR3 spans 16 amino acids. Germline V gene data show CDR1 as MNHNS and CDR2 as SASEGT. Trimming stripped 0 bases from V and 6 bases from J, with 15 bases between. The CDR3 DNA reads TGTGCCAGCAGTGAAGCAGATGGGCAGGGGGGCAATGAGCAGTTCTTC. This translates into CASSEADGQGGNEQFF.

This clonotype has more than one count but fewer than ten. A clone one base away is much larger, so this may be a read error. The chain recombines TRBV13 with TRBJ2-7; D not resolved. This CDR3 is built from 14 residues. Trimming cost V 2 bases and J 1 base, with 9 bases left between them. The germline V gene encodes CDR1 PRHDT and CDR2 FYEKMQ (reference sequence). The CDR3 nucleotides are TGTGCCAGCAGCTTACCAGGCAAATCCTACGAGCAGTACTTC. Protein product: CASSLPGKSYEQYF.

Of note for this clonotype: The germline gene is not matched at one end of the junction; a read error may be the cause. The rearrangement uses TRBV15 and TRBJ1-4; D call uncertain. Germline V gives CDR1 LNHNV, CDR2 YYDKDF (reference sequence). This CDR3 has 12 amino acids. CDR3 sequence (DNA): TGTGCCACCAGCAGGGACTGGGAAAAACTGCTTTTT. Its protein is CATSRDWEKLLF. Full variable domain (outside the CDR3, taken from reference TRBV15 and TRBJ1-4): DAMVIQNPRYQVTQFGKPVTLSCSQTLNHNVMYWYQQKSSQAPKLLFHYYDKDFNNEADTPDNFQSRRPNTSFCFLDIRSPGLGDTAMYLCATSRDWEKLLFGSGTQLSVL.

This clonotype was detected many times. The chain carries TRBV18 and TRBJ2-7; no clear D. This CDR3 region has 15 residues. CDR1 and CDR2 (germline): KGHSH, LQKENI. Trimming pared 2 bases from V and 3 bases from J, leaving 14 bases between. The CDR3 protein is CASSPFDALRYEQYF. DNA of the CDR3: TGTGCCAGCTCACCATTTGACGCACTTCGCTACGAGCAGTACTTC.

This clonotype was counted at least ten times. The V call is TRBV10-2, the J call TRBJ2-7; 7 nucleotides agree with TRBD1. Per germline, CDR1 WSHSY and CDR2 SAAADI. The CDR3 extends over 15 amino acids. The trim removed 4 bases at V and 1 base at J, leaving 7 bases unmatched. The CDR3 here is CASSVRDRESYEQYF. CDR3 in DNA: TGCGCCAGCAGTGTTCGGGACAGAGAATCCTACGAGCAGTACTTC.

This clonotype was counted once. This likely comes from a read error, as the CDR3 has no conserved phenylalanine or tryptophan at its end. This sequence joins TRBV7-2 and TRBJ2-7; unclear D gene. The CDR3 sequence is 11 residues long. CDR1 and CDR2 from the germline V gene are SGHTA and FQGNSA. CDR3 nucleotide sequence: TGTGCCAGCAACTTACGCTACGAGCAGTACCTC. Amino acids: CASNLRYEQYL.